This TCR beta chain was sequenced during a study of PD-1 blockade in classical Hodgkin lymphoma. Clones were sequenced by immunoSEQ multiplex PCR, and TCRdb holds only the in-frame ones, with some missing. Here the sample spans around 50,000 clones, about three quarters being singletons. CDR1 and CDR2 (germline): MNHEY, SMNVEV (reference sequence). The CDR3 is 11 residues long. V lost 8 bases to trimming and J lost 4 bases, with 9 bases between them. The time point denotes: cycle 4 day 1 (C4D1), after 6 weeks of nivolumab. Exposure to brentuximab vedotin varied, and each patient had relapsed following autologous stem cell transplantation.

The receptor was isolated from a human donor with classical Hodgkin lymphoma. The V and J genes are TRBV27 and TRBJ2-7; no clear D gene. Sample: peripheral blood mononuclear cells (PBMCs), taken before the fourth cycle of nivolumab. The CDR3 here is CASGRQYEQYF. CDR3 DNA sequence: TGTGCCAGCGGGCGTCAGTACGAGCAGTACTTC.